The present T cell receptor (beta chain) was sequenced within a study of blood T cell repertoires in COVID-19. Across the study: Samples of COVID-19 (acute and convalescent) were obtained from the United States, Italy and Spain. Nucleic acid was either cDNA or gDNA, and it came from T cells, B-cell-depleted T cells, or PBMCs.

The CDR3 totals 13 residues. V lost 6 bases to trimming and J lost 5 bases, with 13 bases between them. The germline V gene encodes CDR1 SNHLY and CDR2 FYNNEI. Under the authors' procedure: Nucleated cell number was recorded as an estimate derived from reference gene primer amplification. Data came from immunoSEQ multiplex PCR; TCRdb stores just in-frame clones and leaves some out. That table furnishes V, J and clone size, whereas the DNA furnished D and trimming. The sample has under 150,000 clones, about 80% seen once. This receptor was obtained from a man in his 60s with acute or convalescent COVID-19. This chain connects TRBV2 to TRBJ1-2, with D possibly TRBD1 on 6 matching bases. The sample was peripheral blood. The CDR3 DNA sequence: TGTGCCAGCAGGGCCGGGACAATGTATGGCTACACCTTC. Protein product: CASRAGTMYGYTF.